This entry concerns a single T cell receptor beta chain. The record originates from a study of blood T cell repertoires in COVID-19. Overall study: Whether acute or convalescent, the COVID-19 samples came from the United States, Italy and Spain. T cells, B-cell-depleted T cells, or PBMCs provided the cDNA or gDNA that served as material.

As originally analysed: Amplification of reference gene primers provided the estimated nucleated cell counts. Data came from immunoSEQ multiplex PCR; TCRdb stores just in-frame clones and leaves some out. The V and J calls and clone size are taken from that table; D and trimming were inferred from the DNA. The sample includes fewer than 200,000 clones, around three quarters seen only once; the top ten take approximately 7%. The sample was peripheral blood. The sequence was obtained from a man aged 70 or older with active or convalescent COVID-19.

DNA of the CDR3: TGTGCCAGCATTCGGGGAGCGGTCTACACTGAAGCTTTCTTT. This sequence encodes CASIRGAVYTEAFF. The chain recombines TRBV25-1 with TRBJ1-1, with D uncertain. Deletions cut 7 bases from V and 3 bases from J, with 15 bases between. The CDR3 is 14 residues long. Germline V gene sequence: CDR1 MGHDK, CDR2 SYGVNS.